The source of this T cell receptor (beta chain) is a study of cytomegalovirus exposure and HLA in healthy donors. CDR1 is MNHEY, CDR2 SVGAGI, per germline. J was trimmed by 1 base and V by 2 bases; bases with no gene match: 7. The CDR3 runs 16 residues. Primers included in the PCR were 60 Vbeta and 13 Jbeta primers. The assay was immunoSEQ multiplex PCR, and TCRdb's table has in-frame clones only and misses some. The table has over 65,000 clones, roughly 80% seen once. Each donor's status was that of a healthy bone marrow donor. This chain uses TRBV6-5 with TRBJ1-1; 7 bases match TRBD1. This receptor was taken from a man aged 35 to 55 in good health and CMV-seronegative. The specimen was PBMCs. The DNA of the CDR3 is TGTGCCAGCAGTTACGTGGTAACAGGGGCGAACACTGAAGCTTTCTTT. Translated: CASSYVVTGANTEAFF.